The clone carrying this T cell receptor (beta chain) was observed a few times. Its antigen is unidentified. The data originate from a study of early T cells in non-severe SARS-CoV-2 infection. About the research overall: Chains stayed unpaired after sequencing of bulk RNA from unsorted whole blood. The study's findings and limits: VDJdb matches were skewed toward anti-spike CD8 T cell responses.

cDNA molecules, individually, were tagged with unique molecular identifiers. MiXCR, run by TCRdb on the 5' RACE reads, gives a single entry per CDR3 protein. Of about 86,000 distinct CDR3 sequences listed, around 15% are singletons. V gave up 6 bases and J gave up 6 bases; unmatched junction bases: 7. The CDR3 has 14 amino acids. Germline assignment: CDR1 MNHEY and CDR2 SVGEGT. Sequencing was performed on whole blood. The receptor's source is an adult who was a healthcare worker with PCR-confirmed SARS-CoV-2 infection or an uninfected control (not recorded which). The rearrangement joins TRBV6-2 or TRBV6-3 to TRBJ1-5; the match to TRBD1 covers 8 bases. In DNA form, the CDR3 reads TGTGCCAGCAGCCGACAGGGGTCAGCTCAGCCCCAGCATTTT. Its protein is CASSRQGSAQPQHF.